What follows are 7 T cell receptor beta chains derived from one specimen sequenced in a study of blood T cell repertoires in COVID-19. The table came from immunoSEQ multiplex PCR; TCRdb's copy has only in-frame clones and leaves some out. This table holds approximately 44,000 clones, approximately 90% found once. Material: peripheral blood. All receptors come from a man in his 60s with acute or convalescent COVID-19.

This clone was counted a single time. The V gene is TRBV9, the J gene TRBJ2-5; no firm D call. Germline V gene data show CDR1 as SGDLS and CDR2 as YYNGEE. Trimming pared 3 bases from V and 1 base from J, leaving 13 bases between. The CDR3 covers 15 residues. The CDR3, as DNA: TGTGCCAGCAGCGACCCCCTTGAGGCCCAAGAGACCCAGTACTTC. Translation gives CASSDPLEAQETQYF. Full variable domain (remainder filled in from reference TRBV9 and TRBJ2-5): DSGVTQTPKHLITATGQRVTLRCSPRSGDLSVYWYQQSLDQGLQFLIQYYNGEERAKGNILERFSAQQFPDLHSELNLSSLELGDSALYFCASSDPLEAQETQYFGPGTRLLVL.

The DNA of the CDR3 is TGTGCCAGCTCACCAGAGCAAAGGAGAAGCCATGAGCAGTTCTTC. Encoded protein: CASSPEQRRSHEQFF. The V gene is TRBV18, the J gene TRBJ2-1; no clear D. The CDR3 consists of 15 residues. Trimming took off 2 bases at V and 8 bases at J, with 16 bases between the two ends. The germline CDR1 and CDR2 sequences are KGHSH and LQKENI.

CDR3 amino acids: CSASWGLTGELFF. The CDR3 region has the DNA TGCAGTGCTAGTTGGGGACTCACCGGGGAGCTGTTTTTT. V gene TRBV20-1 combines with J gene TRBJ2-2, with a weak D call TRBD2 (6 bases). Germline V gene data show CDR1 as DFQATT and CDR2 as SNEGSKA (reference sequence). Trimming took off 3 bases at V and 4 bases at J, with 9 bases between the two ends. The CDR3 consists of 13 residues.

This clone was found once. This sequence joins TRBV21-1 and TRBJ1-2; the table's D call, TRBD1, has no DNA check behind it. TRBV21-1 is tagged as a pseudogene. The CDR3 totals 19 residues. The CDR3 nucleotides read TGTGCCAGCAGCAAACGGAGACCGGGACAGGGGGCTATCAACTATGGCTACACCTTC. Translated, it gives CASSKRRPGQGAINYGYTF.

Here the CDR3 DNA reads TGTGCCAGCTGGGGGGAGGGACAGCCCCAGCATTTT. It encodes CASWGEGQPQHF. V gene TRBV6-5 combines with J gene TRBJ1-5; TRBD1 is a possible D gene (5 bases). The germline V gene encodes CDR1 MNHEY and CDR2 SVGAGI. This CDR3 spans 12 amino acids. V gave up 8 bases and J gave up 7 bases, with 12 bases separating them.

The chain joins TRBV7-9 to TRBJ2-3; 8 positions agree with TRBD2. Losses at the gene ends were 5 bases for V and 4 bases for J; bases not matched to a gene: 5. Germline V gene data show CDR1 as SEHNR and CDR2 as FQNEAQ (reference sequence). This CDR3 comprises 14 residues. CDR3 in DNA: TGTGCCAGCAGCCCCCCGGGGGGGCCAGATACGCAGTATTTT. It codes for CASSPPGGPDTQYF.

This clone was seen only once. V gene TRBV6-5 combines with J gene TRBJ2-1; TRBD2 agrees at 8 bases. The V gene end was trimmed by 7 bases and the J gene end by 2 bases; junction bases not matched to a gene: 7. Germline V lookup: CDR1 MNHEY, CDR2 SVGAGI. The length of the CDR3 is 15 residues. In DNA form, the CDR3 reads TGTGCCAGCACCTCGGGGGGGAGCCCCTACAATGAGCAGTTCTTC. It translates to CASTSGGSPYNEQFF.